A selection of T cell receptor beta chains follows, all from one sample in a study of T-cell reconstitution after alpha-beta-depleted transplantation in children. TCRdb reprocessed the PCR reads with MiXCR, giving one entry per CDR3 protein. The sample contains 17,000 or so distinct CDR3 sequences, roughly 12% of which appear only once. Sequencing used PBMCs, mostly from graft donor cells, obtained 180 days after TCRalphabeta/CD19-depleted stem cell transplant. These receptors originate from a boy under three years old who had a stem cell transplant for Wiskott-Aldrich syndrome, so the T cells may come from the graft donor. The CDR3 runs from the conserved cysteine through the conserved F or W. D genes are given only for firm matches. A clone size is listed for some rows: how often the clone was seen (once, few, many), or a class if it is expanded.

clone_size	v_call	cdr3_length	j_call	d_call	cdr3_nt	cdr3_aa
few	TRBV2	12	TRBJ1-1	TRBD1	TGTGCCAGCAACAGGGGGCACACTGAAGCTTTCTTT	CASNRGHTEAFF
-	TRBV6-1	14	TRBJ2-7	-	TGTGCCAGCAGTACACAGCAGGGACGGGGTGAGCAGTACTTC	CASSTQQGRGEQYF
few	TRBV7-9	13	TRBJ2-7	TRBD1	TGTGCCAGCAGGGACAGGAATAACTACGAGCAGTACTTC	CASRDRNNYEQYF
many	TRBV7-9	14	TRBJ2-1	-	TGTGCCAGCAGCTTAGGAAGCTCCTACAATGAGCAGTTCTTC	CASSLGSSYNEQFF
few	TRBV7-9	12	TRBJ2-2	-	TGTGCCAGCGAGGAAAGTGGCTGGGAGCTGTTTTTT	CASEESGWELFF
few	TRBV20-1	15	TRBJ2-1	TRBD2	TGCAGTGCTAGAGATAGCGGGAGGATCCACAATGAGCAGTTCTTC	CSARDSGRIHNEQFF
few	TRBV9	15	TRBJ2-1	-	TGTGCCAGCAGCGTAGAGGGACTTTTATACAATGAGCAGTTCTTC	CASSVEGLLYNEQFF
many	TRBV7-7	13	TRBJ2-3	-	TGTGCCAGCAGCTTATACCCCTCGGATACGCAGTATTTT	CASSLYPSDTQYF
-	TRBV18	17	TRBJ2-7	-	TGTGCCAGCTCACCTCCAGGGAAGGCGGCGGGTATCTACGAGCAGTACTTC	CASSPPGKAAGIYEQYF
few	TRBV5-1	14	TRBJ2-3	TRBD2	TGCGCCAGCAGGACTAGCGGGGGGACAGATACGCAGTATTTT	CASRTSGGTDTQYF
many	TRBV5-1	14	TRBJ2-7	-	TGCGCCAGCAGCTTGGTAGCGCCAACCTACGAGCAGTACTTC	CASSLVAPTYEQYF
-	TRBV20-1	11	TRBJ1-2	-	TGCAGCCTCGGGACGGACTATGGCTACACCTTC	CSLGTDYGYTF
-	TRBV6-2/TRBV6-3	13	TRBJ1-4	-	TGTGCCAGCGGAAAACAGGTTTATGAAAAACTGTTTTTT	CASGKQVYEKLFF
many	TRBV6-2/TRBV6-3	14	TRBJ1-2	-	TGTGCCAGCACCTCCGGGACGGGGCCCTATGGCTACACCTTC	CASTSGTGPYGYTF
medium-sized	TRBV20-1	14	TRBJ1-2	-	TGCAGTGCTACCCTGGGCAGGGAGGGCTATGGCTACACCTTC	CSATLGREGYGYTF
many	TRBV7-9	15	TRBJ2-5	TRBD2	TGTGCCAGCAGCCAGACTAGCGGAGCACAAGAGACCCAGTACTTC	CASSQTSGAQETQYF
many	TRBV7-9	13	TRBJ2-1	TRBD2	TGTGCCAGCAGTTCCCTAGCGGACAATGAGCAGTTCTTC	CASSSLADNEQFF
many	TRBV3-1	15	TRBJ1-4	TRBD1	TGTGCCAGCAGCCAAAGAGGGGGCGACGATGAAAAACTGTTTTTT	CASSQRGGDDEKLFF
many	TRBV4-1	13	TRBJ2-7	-	TGCGCCAGCAGCCAAGTAAGCAGGGACGAGCAGTACTTC	CASSQVSRDEQYF
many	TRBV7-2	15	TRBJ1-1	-	TGTGCCAGCAGACTCACGGGACGGAGCTTCACTGAAGCTTTCTTT	CASRLTGRSFTEAFF
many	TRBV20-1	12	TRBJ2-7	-	TGCAGTGCTAAGCGGAAGTCCTACGAGCAGTACTTC	CSAKRKSYEQYF
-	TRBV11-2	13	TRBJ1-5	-	TGTGCCAGCAGCTTTGGTTGGGGTCGGCCCCAGCATTTT	CASSFGWGRPQHF
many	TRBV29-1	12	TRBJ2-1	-	TGCAGCGTGATCCCAGGGGGGGATGAGCAGTTCTTC	CSVIPGGDEQFF
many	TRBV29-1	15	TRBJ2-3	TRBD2	TGCAGCGTTGGGGTCGGGACTAGCGGTACAGATACGCAGTATTTT	CSVGVGTSGTDTQYF
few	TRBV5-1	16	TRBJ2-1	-	TGCGCCAGCAGCTTGGACATACTAGAGAGTAGCAATGAGCAGTTCTTC	CASSLDILESSNEQFF
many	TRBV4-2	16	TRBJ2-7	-	TGTGCCAGCAGCCCATGGGCGAGGACAGAAGCCTACGAGCAGTACTTC	CASSPWARTEAYEQYF
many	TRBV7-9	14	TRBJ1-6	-	TGTGCCAGCAGCTTAACTGGGAACTACTCACCCCTCCACTTT	CASSLTGNYSPLHF
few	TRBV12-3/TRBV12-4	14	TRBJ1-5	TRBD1	TGTGCCAGCAGTTTCGGACAGGTTAATCAGCCCCAGCATTTT	CASSFGQVNQPQHF
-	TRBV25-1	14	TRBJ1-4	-	TGTGCCAGCAGTGCCAAATGGTCCCATGAAAAACTGTTTTTT	CASSAKWSHEKLFF